The clone carrying this T cell receptor beta chain was detected a few times. This record comes from a study of T-cell reconstitution after alpha-beta-depleted transplantation in children. The germline V gene has CDR1 SGHDN and CDR2 FVKESK. CDR3 length: 16 amino acids. Trimming took off 4 bases at V and 5 bases at J, with 19 bases between the two ends. The TCRbeta library was prepared with unique molecular identifiers. TCRdb itself ran the PCR reads through MiXCR, one entry per CDR3 protein. There are 250,000 to 350,000 distinct CDR3 sequences in the sample; about 10% occur only once, and 10% lies in the top ten.

Here the sequenced sample was PBMCs from the stem cell graft donor, taken from the stem cell graft. The TCR sequence derives from a human donor who donated a stem cell graft to a child with SCID. This sequence joins TRBV14 and TRBJ2-3; no definite D call. This chain's CDR3 is CASSPLPLSMGDTQYF. CDR3 sequence (DNA): TGTGCCAGCAGCCCCCTTCCCTTGAGCATGGGAGATACGCAGTATTTT.